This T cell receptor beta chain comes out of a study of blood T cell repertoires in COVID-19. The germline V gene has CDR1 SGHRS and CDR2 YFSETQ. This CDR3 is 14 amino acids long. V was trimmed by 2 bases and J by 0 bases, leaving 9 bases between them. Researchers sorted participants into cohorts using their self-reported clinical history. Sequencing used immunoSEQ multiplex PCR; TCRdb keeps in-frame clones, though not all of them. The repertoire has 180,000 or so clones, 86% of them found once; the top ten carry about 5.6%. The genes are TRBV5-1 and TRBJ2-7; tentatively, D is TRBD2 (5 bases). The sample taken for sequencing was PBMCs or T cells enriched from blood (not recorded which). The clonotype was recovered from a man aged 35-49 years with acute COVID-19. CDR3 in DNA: TGCGCCAGCAGCTTTAGCGTAAACTCCTACGAGCAGTACTTC. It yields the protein CASSFSVNSYEQYF.